This T cell receptor beta chain was profiled in a study of T cell responses to AZD1222 COVID-19 vaccine. Measured with immunoSEQ multiplex PCR; TCRdb has only the in-frame clones, and not every one. Of more than 90,000 clones listed, around nine tenths are singletons. The CDR3 loop spans 13 amino acids. CDR1 and CDR2 (germline): MNHNS, SASEGT. The V end lost 1 base, the J end lost 8 bases, and 11 bases lay between the germline ends. The chain uses TRBV6-1 and TRBJ1-2; D uncertain. The receptor was isolated from an adult who received the AZD1222 COVID-19 vaccine. The material was peripheral blood, obtained 28 days after the second AZD1222 dose. CDR3 region: CASSEGRTGGYTF. Here the CDR3 DNA reads TGTGCCAGCAGTGAAGGCCGCACTGGGGGCTACACCTTC.